Following are 20 T cell receptor beta chains from one sample sequenced in a study of OX40 agonist ivuxolimab in advanced cancers. Profiled with immunoSEQ multiplex PCR; TCRdb holds only in-frame clones, not every one. Among approximately 70,000 clones listed, more than 75% were seen once. The sample in question was CD4+ or CD8+ T cells sorted from blood, obtained in a trial of the OX40 agonist ivuxolimab. These receptors came from an adult with an advanced solid tumor such as melanoma, head and neck, liver or kidney cancer.

This chain connects TRBV9 to TRBJ2-5; D may be TRBD1 (6 bases). The ends were cut back, 2 bases at V and 2 bases at J, with 16 bases in the middle. CDR3 length: 16 residues. Germline CDR1 and CDR2: SGDLS and YYNGEE. The CDR3 DNA is TGTGCCAGCAGCGTGGCCCCGGGACACTTGCAAGAGACCCAGTACTTC. Translation: CASSVAPGHLQETQYF. Variable domain in full (rest from reference TRBV9 and TRBJ2-5): DSGVTQTPKHLITATGQRVTLRCSPRSGDLSVYWYQQSLDQGLQFLIQYYNGEERAKGNILERFSAQQFPDLHSELNLSSLELGDSALYFCASSVAPGHLQETQYFGPGTRLLVL.

This clone has more than one count but fewer than ten. J is TRBJ2-3 and V is TRBV7-9, with TRBD2 identical over 11 bases. The CDR3 extends over 15 amino acids. The germline V gene encodes CDR1 SEHNR and CDR2 FQNEAQ (reference sequence). Trimming took 7 bases from V and 4 from J; bases not matched to a gene: 7. For the CDR3, the DNA is TGTGCCAGCATGAGGGGTAGCGGGGGGGCAGATACGCAGTATTTT. Residues: CASMRGSGGADTQYF. Variable domain in full (rest from reference TRBV7-9 and TRBJ2-3): DTGVSQNPRHKITKRGQNVTFRCDPISEHNRLYWYRQTLGQGPEFLTYFQNEAQLEKSRLLSDRFSAERPKGSFSTLEIQRTEQGDSAMYLCASMRGSGGADTQYFGPGTRLTVL.

V is TRBV6-1 and J is TRBJ2-4, with TRBD2 matching 13 bases. Unmatched junction bases numbered 7, after V lost 3 bases and J lost 2 bases. The CDR3 is 18 amino acids. Germline V CDR1 and CDR2: MNHNS, SASEGT. The CDR3 region has the DNA TGTGCCAGCAGTGAGTGGGGGACTAGCGGGGAAACCAAAAACATTCAGTACTTC. Its protein is CASSEWGTSGETKNIQYF.

The chain has TRBV5-8 and TRBJ1-1, with 10 bases aligning to TRBD1. V lost 4 bases and J lost 5; bases outside the gene matches: 8. Germline CDR1 SGHTS, CDR2 YDEGEE. The CDR3 is made up of 15 amino acids. CDR3 protein: CASSRRQGAGTEAFF. The CDR3, as DNA: TGTGCCAGCAGCCGGCGACAGGGGGCCGGGACTGAAGCTTTCTTT.

The CDR3, as DNA: TGTGCCAGCAGCTTGGGGGGATGGGGACCTTTCAATGAAAAACTGTTTTTT. Encoded protein: CASSLGGWGPFNEKLFF. The chain links TRBV5-6 to TRBJ1-4, with D tentatively TRBD1 (5 bases). The V and J ends lost 0 bases and 5 bases respectively, with 17 bases between them. The germline CDR1 and CDR2 sequences are SGHDT and YYEEEE. The CDR3 consists of 17 residues.

This clone showed up just a few times. The chain couples TRBV5-1 to TRBJ1-2, with D possibly TRBD1 on 5 matching bases. The germline CDR1 and CDR2 sequences are SGHRS and YFSETQ. The CDR3 totals 13 residues. Trimming removed 4 bases from V and 8 bases from J, with 15 bases in between. The CDR3 protein is CASSIGHLDGYTF. The CDR3 bases are TGCGCCAGCAGCATCGGACACCTAGACGGCTACACCTTC.

J is TRBJ1-4 and V is TRBV6-5; 7 positions match TRBD1. The junction had 4 bases not matched to a gene; V was cut back by 4 bases and J by 5 bases. CDR3 length: 14 residues. The germline V gene has CDR1 MNHEY and CDR2 SVGAGI. The CDR3 coding sequence is TGTGCCAGCAGTTTTACAGGGGTAAATGAAAAACTGTTTTTT. This encodes CASSFTGVNEKLFF.

The chain joins TRBV7-9 to TRBJ1-1, with a possible D match to TRBD1 (6 bases). This CDR3 has 15 amino acids. CDR1 and CDR2 (germline): SEHNR, FQNEAQ (reference sequence). The V gene lost 3 bases and the J gene lost 4 bases, with 15 bases spanning the gap. The CDR3 is CASSFQGSWITEAFF. DNA for the CDR3: TGTGCCAGCAGCTTTCAGGGGAGTTGGATCACTGAAGCTTTCTTT.

The rearrangement links TRBV2 to TRBJ1-4, with a tentative D call TRBD1 (5 bases). This CDR3 is 15 amino acids long. V shed 3 bases and J shed 8 bases, with 16 bases lying between them. The germline gives CDR1 SNHLY, CDR2 FYNNEI. The CDR3 sequence: CASSDFLVGGEKLFF. CDR3 DNA: TGTGCCAGCAGTGACTTCCTGGTCGGGGGGGAAAAACTGTTTTTT. Looking up the rest from reference TRBV2 and TRBJ1-4 gives the full variable domain: EPEVTQTPSHQVTQMGQEVILRCVPISNHLYFYWYRQILGQKVEFLVSFYNNEISEKSEIFDDQFSVERPDGSNFTLKIRSTKLEDSAMYFCASSDFLVGGEKLFFGSGTQLSVL.

The chain combines TRBV7-9 with TRBJ1-1, with D possibly matching TRBD1 (5 bases). The CDR3 sequence is 15 residues long. Trimming stripped 0 bases from V and 2 bases from J, with 10 bases between. Germline V gene lookup returns CDR1 SEHNR and CDR2 FQNEAQ (reference sequence). In DNA, the CDR3 is TGTGCCAGCAGCTTAGCGTGGGGGAGTAACACTGAAGCTTTCTTT. Translating gives CASSLAWGSNTEAFF.

The genes are TRBV10-3 and TRBJ1-1; D ambiguous. V dropped 0 bases and J dropped 8 bases, with 19 bases sitting between them. Per germline, CDR1 ENHRY and CDR2 SYGVKD. The CDR3 is made up of 16 amino acids. CDR3 bases: TGTGCCATCAGTGAGTCGAGGGCAGGAGACGGATTGGAAGCTTTCTTT. Protein: CAISESRAGDGLEAFF.

The chain employs TRBV4-1 and TRBJ2-7, with 7 nucleotides matching TRBD2. The CDR3 covers 17 residues. Germline-derived CDR1 and CDR2 are MGHRA and YSYEKL. J was trimmed by 0 bases and V by 0 bases; bases with no gene match: 8. The DNA of the CDR3 is TGCGCCAGCAGCCAAGATTACGGGGTAGCGGGCTCCTACGAGCAGTACTTC. It specifies CASSQDYGVAGSYEQYF.

The gene calls are TRBV2 and TRBJ2-5; D gene unclear. The end of the DNA is better explained by TRBJ2-7, so the J call may be wrong. CDR1 is SNHLY and CDR2 is FYNNEI in the germline V gene. CDR3 length: 15 amino acids. CDR3 protein: CASSEGVGLSYEQYF. The DNA for the CDR3 is TGTGCCAGCAGTGAAGGGGTCGGGCTCTCCTACGAGCAGTACTTC.

This chain joins TRBV4-3 and TRBJ1-5; possibly TRBD1 for D (6 bases). The CDR3 length is 14 residues. CDR1 is LGHNA and CDR2 is YSLEER in the germline V gene. The germline V and J ends were trimmed by 1 base and 8 bases, with 12 bases remaining between them. The CDR3 loop is CASSQGTGKKPQHF. CDR3 DNA sequence: TGCGCCAGCAGCCAAGGCACAGGGAAGAAGCCCCAGCATTTT.

This clone has only a few counts. The chain links TRBV5-4 to TRBJ2-2, with a tentative D call TRBD1 (6 bases). Per the germline V gene, CDR1 is SGHNT and CDR2 is YYREEE (reference sequence). V dropped 3 bases and J dropped 1 base, with 10 bases sitting between them. This CDR3 contains 15 residues. The CDR3 coding sequence is TGTGCCAGCAGCTCGGGGACACTGAACACCGGGGAGCTGTTTTTT. It yields the protein CASSSGTLNTGELFF.

V and J are TRBV18 and TRBJ1-2; the D gene is possibly TRBD1 (5 bases). Germline V lookup: CDR1 KGHSH, CDR2 LQKENI. The CDR3 extends over 12 amino acids. Trimming removed 8 bases from V and 5 bases from J, with 12 bases in between. In DNA, the CDR3 is TGTGCCAGCACGACCGGGGGGTATGGCTACACCTTC. It yields the protein CASTTGGYGYTF.

The chain links TRBV29-1 to TRBJ1-1; D gene ambiguous. The germline gives CDR1 SQVTM, CDR2 ANQGSEA. The V end was cut by 5 bases, the J end by 1 base, with 8 bases between. The CDR3 runs 12 residues. The CDR3 nucleotides are TGCAGCGTTCGGCGGGGGAACACTGAAGCTTTCTTT. Translating gives CSVRRGNTEAFF.

The chain recombines TRBV7-9 with TRBJ2-5; the match to TRBD1 covers 8 bases. J lost 10 bases, V lost 5 bases, and 3 bases had no gene match. The germline V gene has CDR1 SEHNR and CDR2 FQNEAQ (reference sequence). The CDR3 totals 11 residues. This CDR3 is CASSLTGGQYF. In DNA, the CDR3 is TGTGCCAGCAGCCTCACAGGGGGCCAGTACTTC.

This chain links TRBV7-9 with TRBJ2-5; a possible D gene is TRBD1 (5 bases). The CDR3 is 16 residues long. V was pared by 3 bases and J by 0 bases, with 14 bases between. Germline V gene data show CDR1 as SEHNR and CDR2 as FQNEAQ (reference sequence). CDR3 loop: CASSLVGAMYQETQYF. In nucleotides, the CDR3 is TGTGCCAGCAGCTTGGTAGGGGCAATGTACCAAGAGACCCAGTACTTC.

The chain links TRBV6-5 to TRBJ1-2; 8 bases are a match to TRBD1. The length of the CDR3 is 15 residues. The J segment lost 4 bases and the V segment lost 2 bases, leaving 6 bases of the junction unmatched. From germline, CDR1 is MNHEY and CDR2 SVGAGI. CDR3 sequence: CASSYGQGAGYGYTF. CDR3 nucleotides: TGTGCCAGCAGTTACGGTCAGGGGGCGGGCTATGGCTACACCTTC.